A single sample gave rise to the 6 T cell receptor beta chains below, sequenced in a study of blood T cell repertoires in COVID-19. Only in-frame clones appear in the TCRdb table, and some are missing; sequencing was by immunoSEQ multiplex PCR. The sample includes 270,000 or so clones, approximately 83% of them seen just once. The specimen was PBMCs or T cells enriched from blood (not recorded which). All receptors derive from a man in his fifties or sixties who had recovered from COVID-19.

On this clone: This CDR3 is also generated by other DNA sequences in the sample. V and J are TRBV6-6 and TRBJ1-2, with 10 bases lining up with TRBD1. This CDR3 comprises 13 residues. CDR1 is MNHNY and CDR2 is SVGAGI in the germline V gene (reference sequence). V gave up 5 bases and J gave up 4 bases; unmatched junction bases: 1. CDR3 sequence: CASSRTGGYGYTF. CDR3 bases: TGTGCCAGCAGTAGGACAGGGGGCTATGGCTACACCTTC.

This chain links TRBV4-3 with TRBJ2-1, with 7 nucleotides matching TRBD2. This CDR3 has 14 amino acids. The V gene end was trimmed by 4 bases and the J gene end by 4 bases; junction bases not matched to a gene: 4. CDR1 is LGHNA, CDR2 YSLEER, per germline. The CDR3 spells CASSPGLGYNEQFF. Here the CDR3 DNA reads TGCGCCAGCAGCCCTGGACTAGGTTACAATGAGCAGTTCTTC.

This chain uses TRBV7-9 with TRBJ2-5; the match to TRBD1 covers 9 bases. There are 14 residues in the CDR3. Germline trimming cut 5 bases from V and 1 base from J; bases unmatched to any gene: 2. CDR1 and CDR2 from the germline V gene are SEHNR and FQNEAQ (reference sequence). CDR3 in DNA: TGTGCCAGCAGCCAGACAGGGGGCCAAGAGACCCAGTACTTC. Translated: CASSQTGGQETQYF.

CDR3 sequence reads: CASSGRGSYTF. CDR3 coding DNA: TGTGCCAGTTCTGGACGGGGTAGCTACACCTTC. The chain recombines TRBV12-3 or TRBV12-4 with TRBJ1-2; D uncertain. With 9 bases removed from V and 9 bases from J, the gap between germline ends came to 14 bases. The CDR3 contains 11 residues.

The gene calls are TRBV29-1 and TRBJ1-2; 10 positions agree with TRBD1. CDR3 length: 14 amino acids. V was clipped by 3 bases and J by 3 bases; unmatched bases: 4. From germline, CDR1 is SQVTM and CDR2 ANQGSEA. The CDR3: CSVEGTGEDYGYTF. DNA of the CDR3: TGCAGCGTTGAGGGGACAGGGGAGGACTATGGCTACACCTTC.

This clone was seen many times. The J gene is TRBJ2-2, the V gene TRBV30; possibly TRBD1 for D (5 bases). Trimming left V 2 bases short and J 4 bases short, with 14 bases between. The CDR3 runs 15 residues. Germline V gene lookup returns CDR1 GTSNPN and CDR2 SVGIG (reference sequence). In DNA form, the CDR3 reads TGTGCCTGGAGTTCACCGACAGTTAGCACCGGGGAGCTGTTTTTT. Its translation is CAWSSPTVSTGELFF.